This TCR beta chain appears in the sequencing data of a study of esophageal squamous cell carcinoma under preoperative chemotherapy. The wider study: Both tumor-infiltrating lymphocytes and peripheral blood T cells had their TCR repertoires profiled. Study results and limitations: Post-treatment tumor-infiltrating lymphocytes appeared partly derived from peripheral T cells migrating into the tumor. Clonal contraction, more than amplification, hit abundant clones after paclitaxel-nedaplatin. Peripheral T cells showed a significant TCR diversity increase after chemotherapy, unlike tumor-infiltrating lymphocytes.

The CDR3 has 16 residues. Germline lookup yields CDR1 MNHNS and CDR2 SASEGT. As to this clonotype: The antigen remains undetermined. One end of the junction fails to match germline, which may point to a read error.

One entry per CDR3 protein, called by TCRdb with MiXCR from the PCR reads. Of 10,000 to 11,000 distinct CDR3 sequences in the sample, roughly 63% were seen once. Time point given: after preoperative PTX-NDP chemotherapy. This rearrangement joins TRBV6-1 to TRBJ2-3, with D perhaps matching TRBD1 (5 bases). This TCR was recovered from a human donor with esophageal squamous cell carcinoma. The donor label of this sample is uncertain. Sampling was performed from a patient given preoperative chemotherapy. The CDR3 sequence: CASSVLGRSAKDTQYF. In DNA, the CDR3 is TGTGCCAGCAGCGTATTGGGGCGGAGCGCCAAAGATACGCAGTACTTT.